Listed here are 20 T cell receptor beta chains from one sample, sequenced in a study of blood T cell repertoires in COVID-19 (dated by TCRdb to 2020 to 2022). Library generation was performed with the immunoSEQ multiplex PCR assay. In TCRdb, the immuneACCESS table is reduced to in-frame sequences with V and J assigned. These tables do not hold every clone; where another copy was compared, an unresolved V gene accounts for under half, and the others remain unexplained. Across this sample there are around 200,000 clones, with approximately 80% seen only once. The ten largest clones add up to under 8.5% of the sample. Input material: peripheral blood. The receptors come from a human donor in a cohort sampled during active COVID-19.

The chain couples TRBV27 to TRBJ2-7, with TRBD1 as a possible D gene (6 bases). In germline, CDR1 is MNHEY, CDR2 SMNVEV (reference sequence). The CDR3 totals 14 residues. V was trimmed by 11 bases and J by 0 bases, leaving 17 bases between them. CDR3 nucleotides: TGTGCCTTTTCTCCAGGGGTCAGCTCCTACGAGCAGTACTTC. Translating it yields CAFSPGVSSYEQYF.

V is TRBV2 and J is TRBJ2-1; D uncertain. The V end was cut by 2 bases, the J end by 6 bases, with 2 bases between. The CDR3 runs to 11 residues. CDR1 is SNHLY and CDR2 is FYNNEI in the germline V gene. CDR3 region: CASSELNEQFF. CDR3 DNA: TGTGCCAGCAGTGAACTCAATGAGCAGTTCTTC.

The J gene is TRBJ2-5, the V gene TRBV4-1; a possible D gene is TRBD1 (6 bases). Between the trimmed V and J ends, which lost 4 bases and 5 bases, there was a span of 17 bases. The germline CDR1 and CDR2 sequences are MGHRA and YSYEKL. This CDR3 spans 15 amino acids. CDR3 bases: TGCGCCAGCAGCCCAAGATTCGAGGGGGAGGAGACCCAGTACTTC. This codes for CASSPRFEGEETQYF.

Only one count was recorded for this clone. The chain joins TRBV7-9 to TRBJ2-5; 8 nucleotides match TRBD1. Germline V gene data show CDR1 as SEHNR and CDR2 as FQNEAQ (reference sequence). The CDR3 is 15 residues long. The J segment lost 7 bases and the V segment lost 5 bases, leaving 12 bases of the junction unmatched. In DNA, the CDR3 is TGTGCCAGCAGCACCCCGCAGGGGGCAGGAGGGACCCAGTACTTC. Its translation is CASSTPQGAGGTQYF.

The sample holds one count of this clone. The gene calls are TRBV5-6 and TRBJ1-6; D is ambiguous. This CDR3 spans 14 amino acids. The ends were cut back, 4 bases at V and 7 bases at J, with 12 bases in the middle. The V gene's germline CDR1 is SGHDT and CDR2 YYEEEE. This chain's CDR3 is CASSRDNGNSPLHF. CDR3 in DNA: TGTGCCAGCAGCCGAGACAATGGAAATTCACCCCTCCACTTT.

The chain employs TRBV27 and TRBJ2-1, with a tentative D call TRBD2 (7 bases). This CDR3 is built from 15 residues. Germline V gene lookup returns CDR1 MNHEY and CDR2 SMNVEV (reference sequence). V lost 5 bases to trimming and J lost 2 bases, with 13 bases between them. DNA of the CDR3: TGTGCCAGCAGTCCTCTCGGGGGGCCCTACAATGAGCAGTTCTTC. Amino acid sequence: CASSPLGGPYNEQFF.

The rearrangement links TRBV5-1 to TRBJ2-7; D may be TRBD1 (5 bases). Germline V CDR1 and CDR2: SGHRS, YFSETQ. The CDR3 sequence is 13 residues long. Trimming cost V 4 bases and J 7 bases, with 15 bases left between them. This chain's CDR3 is CASSPPTAQEQYF. The CDR3, as DNA: TGCGCCAGCAGCCCGCCGACAGCCCAGGAGCAGTACTTC.

V usage is TRBV12-3 or TRBV12-4 and J usage is TRBJ2-7; perhaps TRBD1 as D (6 bases). The CDR3 sequence is 12 residues long. V was pared by 7 bases and J by 7 bases, with 14 bases between. The CDR3 DNA sequence: TGTGCCAGCAACACAGGGCCGGGGGAGCAGTACTTC. Protein sequence: CASNTGPGEQYF.

This clone was observed many times. The rearrangement links TRBV20-1 to TRBJ1-1; unclear D gene. Germline loops: CDR1 DFQATT, CDR2 SNEGSKA (reference sequence). Trimming left V 5 bases short and J 7 bases short, with 11 bases between. The CDR3 consists of 11 residues. The CDR3 nucleotides read TGCAGTGCTGCTAAGAGAGATGAAGCTTTCTTT. Encoded protein: CSAAKRDEAFF.

V gene TRBV5-1 combines with J gene TRBJ1-2; 10 bases match TRBD1. Trimming at V came to 4 bases and at J to 6 bases, leaving 3 bases not matched to a gene. This CDR3 spans 13 amino acids. CDR1 and CDR2 from the germline V gene are SGHRS and YFSETQ. The CDR3: CASSHGTGDGYTF. The CDR3 bases are TGCGCCAGCAGCCACGGGACAGGGGATGGCTACACCTTC.

The gene calls are TRBV5-6 and TRBJ1-5; the D gene is possibly TRBD1 (6 bases). This CDR3 has 14 residues. V was pared by 0 bases and J by 3 bases, with 7 bases between. CDR1 and CDR2 from the germline V gene are SGHDT and YYEEEE. In DNA form, the CDR3 reads TGTGCCAGCAGCTTGGGACAGGTCAATCAGCCCCAGCATTTT. Translation gives CASSLGQVNQPQHF.

The rearrangement joins TRBV28 to TRBJ1-6; the match to TRBD1 covers 9 bases. V was pared by 5 bases and J by 6 bases, with 5 bases of the junction left unmatched. The CDR3 covers 15 residues. Germline CDR1 MDHEN, CDR2 SYDVKM. CDR3 sequence: CASSRTGGSNSPLHF. Here the CDR3 DNA reads TGTGCCAGCAGTCGCACAGGGGGCTCTAATTCACCCCTCCACTTT.

This clone was recorded a few times. The rearrangement links TRBV4-1 to TRBJ2-1, with TRBD2 matching over 8 bases. The junction had 10 bases not matched to a gene; V was cut back by 2 bases and J by 7 bases. Germline assignment: CDR1 MGHRA and CDR2 YSYEKL. This CDR3 comprises 16 residues. The CDR3 reads CASSQIRSGGGNEQFF. DNA of the CDR3: TGCGCCAGCAGCCAAATACGCAGCGGGGGTGGGAATGAGCAGTTCTTC.

The rearrangement links TRBV4-1 to TRBJ2-3, with a tentative D call TRBD2 (7 bases). This CDR3 has 16 amino acids. The germline V gene encodes CDR1 MGHRA and CDR2 YSYEKL. V lost 1 base and J 3 bases, leaving 14 bases between the germline ends. The CDR3 DNA is TGCGCCAGCAGCCAAGGGGGGCGGGGGCGTACAGATACGCAGTATTTT. It translates to CASSQGGRGRTDTQYF.

The rearrangement links TRBV6-5 to TRBJ1-6, with a possible D match to TRBD1 (6 bases). The CDR3 is made up of 14 amino acids. Germline V gives CDR1 MNHEY, CDR2 SVGAGI. Trimming shortened V by 6 bases and J by 6 bases, and 12 bases separated the two germline ends. The CDR3 region is CASSGEGGNSPLHF. CDR3 DNA: TGTGCCAGCAGCGGGGAGGGGGGTAATTCACCCCTCCACTTT.

V usage is TRBV6-1 and J usage is TRBJ2-2, with D unresolved. Germline loops: CDR1 MNHNS, CDR2 SASEGT. This CDR3 has 16 amino acids. V shed 4 bases and J shed 3 bases, with 15 bases lying between them. The CDR3 bases are TGTGCCAGCAGTGGACCCCGGCTACGGGACACCGGGGAGCTGTTTTTT. Its translation: CASSGPRLRDTGELFF.

The chain joins TRBV7-9 to TRBJ2-1, with 9 bases identical to TRBD1. This CDR3 is built from 15 residues. The V gene end was trimmed by 5 bases and the J gene end by 8 bases; junction bases not matched to a gene: 10. The germline V gene has CDR1 SEHNR and CDR2 FQNEAQ (reference sequence). The CDR3 loop reads CASSPKTGGFYEQFF. The CDR3, as DNA: TGTGCCAGCAGCCCCAAGACAGGGGGATTCTATGAGCAGTTCTTC.

The V gene is TRBV5-1, the J gene TRBJ2-1, with 9 positions matching TRBD1. The germline gives CDR1 SGHRS, CDR2 YFSETQ. CDR3 length equals 17 residues. Germline trimming cut 4 bases from V and 4 bases from J; bases unmatched to any gene: 12. CDR3 DNA: TGCGCCAGCAGCACGGGACAGGGAGGGAGAGCGTACAATGAGCAGTTCTTC. Residues: CASSTGQGGRAYNEQFF. Full variable domain (missing parts from reference TRBV5-1 and TRBJ2-1): KAGVTQTPRYLIKTRGQQVTLSCSPISGHRSVSWYQQTPGQGLQFLFEYFSETQRNKGNFPGRFSGRQFSNSRSEMNVSTLELGDSALYLCASSTGQGGRAYNEQFFGPGTRLTVL.

V gene TRBV7-2 combines with J gene TRBJ1-1; 9 bases are shared with TRBD1. This CDR3 contains 15 residues. Germline assignment: CDR1 SGHTA and CDR2 FQGNSA. Trimming took 5 bases from V and 5 from J; bases not matched to a gene: 9. The CDR3 protein is CASSELQGARTEAFF. For the CDR3, the DNA is TGTGCCAGCAGCGAGCTACAGGGGGCGAGAACTGAAGCTTTCTTT. The full variable domain, in which reference TRBV7-2 and TRBJ1-1 provide the parts outside the CDR3, is GAGVSQSPSNKVTEKGKDVELRCDPISGHTALYWYRQSLGQGLEFLIYFQGNSAPDKSGLPSDRFSAERTGGSVSTLTIQRTQQEDSAVYLCASSELQGARTEAFFGQGTRLTVV.

This chain joins TRBV30 and TRBJ1-2; D gene unclear. V was clipped by 5 bases and J by 1 base, with 8 bases between them. CDR3 length: 12 amino acids. Germline V CDR1 and CDR2: GTSNPN, SVGIG (reference sequence). The CDR3 here is CAWVSDNYGYTF. The DNA for the CDR3 is TGTGCCTGGGTGTCAGATAACTATGGCTACACCTTC.